What follows are 5 T cell receptor beta chains derived from one specimen sequenced in a study of CD8 T cells in Susac syndrome. After extraction with the RNeasy kit, about 0.5 to 1 ug of the RNA was reverse transcribed using random hexamers. TCRdb reanalysed the immunoSEQ multiplex PCR reads using MiXCR and keeps one entry per CDR3 protein. The sample comprises around 190,000 distinct CDR3 sequences, about 95% of which are singletons, and around 0.11% rests with the top ten. Input material: CD4+ T cells from PBMCs. These receptors all stem from a human donor in good health.

The rearrangement joins TRBV19 to TRBJ2-6, with D possibly called TRBD1 or TRBD2 (6 bases each). Germline CDR1 reads LNHDA; CDR2 reads SQIVND (reference sequence). V lost 3 bases and J 1 base, leaving 10 bases between the germline ends. The CDR3 is 16 residues long. DNA for the CDR3: TGTGCCAGTAGTATTGGAGGGGGGTCTGGGGCCAACGTCCTGACTTTC. Translation: CASSIGGGSGANVLTF.

This chain joins TRBV6-2 or TRBV6-3 and TRBJ2-1; D gene uncertain. Trimming cost V 4 bases and J 5 bases, with 9 bases left between them. The CDR3 sequence is 13 residues long. CDR1 and CDR2 from the germline V gene are MNHEY and SVGEGT. For the CDR3, the DNA is TGTGCCAGCAGTTCCGGCAGGAACAATGAGCAGTTCTTC. Translating gives CASSSGRNNEQFF.

The chain has TRBV28 and TRBJ2-7; D gene uncertain. There are 12 residues in the CDR3. The germline CDR1 and CDR2 sequences are MDHEN and SYDVKM. The V and J ends lost 3 bases and 3 bases respectively, with 6 bases between them. The CDR3 loop is CASSFMIYEQYF. In nucleotides, the CDR3 is TGTGCCAGCAGTTTTATGATCTACGAGCAGTACTTC. Filled out from reference TRBV28 and TRBJ2-7, the complete variable domain reads DVKVTQSSRYLVKRTGEKVFLECVQDMDHENMFWYRQDPGLGLRLIYFSYDVKMKEKGDIPEGYSVSREKKERFSLILESASTNQTSMYLCASSFMIYEQYFGPGTRLTVT.

V is TRBV20-1 and J is TRBJ2-3; unclear D gene. Germline CDR1 reads DFQATT; CDR2 reads SNEGSKA (reference sequence). The CDR3 totals 12 residues. V was shortened by 6 bases and J by 6 bases, with 13 bases between the two germline ends. The DNA of the CDR3 is TGCAGTGCCCCGCGTTTGCCCGATACGCAGTATTTT. Encoded protein: CSAPRLPDTQYF.

This chain connects TRBV27 to TRBJ2-7, with a weak D call TRBD1 (6 bases). The CDR3 sequence is 12 residues long. The germline V gene has CDR1 MNHEY and CDR2 SMNVEV (reference sequence). The CDR3 DNA reads TGTGTCCTACCAGGGGTAATGTACGAGCAGTACTTC. Its translation is CVLPGVMYEQYF.